A single T cell receptor beta chain is shown here with its context. Its matching antigen is unknown. The record originates from a study of cytomegalovirus exposure and HLA in healthy donors. Findings and limits, study-wide: Specificity for CMV antigens was confirmed in vitro for a few of the CMV-associated chains.

Generated by immunoSEQ multiplex PCR, the TCRdb table keeps only in-frame clones and is missing some. The sample records about 110,000 clones, approximately 87% being singletons. This receptor was taken from a woman aged 25 to 45 in good health and CMV-seropositive. Source material: PBMCs.

CDR3 sequence reads: CASSEPHLAGGDTQYF. In DNA form, the CDR3 reads TGTGCCAGCAGTGAACCCCACCTAGCGGGAGGTGATACGCAGTATTTT. The chain carries TRBV2 and TRBJ2-3, with 11 bases aligning to TRBD2. The V gene end was trimmed by 2 bases and the J gene end by 6 bases; junction bases not matched to a gene: 7. This CDR3 is 16 amino acids long. Germline V gene data show CDR1 as SNHLY and CDR2 as FYNNEI.